This TCR beta chain was retrieved from a study of T cell repertoires in aging, cancer and after chemotherapy. Rearranged V-D-J TRB sequences were amplified with a mixed TRB-A/B primer pool. TCRdb passed the multiplex PCR reads through MiXCR, listing each CDR3 protein once. The repertoire holds about 3,500 distinct CDR3 sequences, with about 32% as singletons. Peripheral blood genomic DNA, not sorted cells or RNA, was the template. Trimming cost V 8 bases and J 2 bases, with 22 bases left between them. CDR1 and CDR2 (germline): MNHEY, SVGEGT. The CDR3 consists of 16 residues. This clonotype was counted only a few times.

Sequencing input: blood. The V gene is TRBV6-2 or TRBV6-3, the J gene TRBJ2-7; D may correspond to TRBD1 or TRBD2 (5 bases each). The sequence was collected from a human donor in good health. CDR3 sequence (DNA): TGTGCCAGCGCCACCTACACCGGGACGGGAACCTACGAGCAGTACTTC. Amino acid sequence: CASATYTGTGTYEQYF.